Presented here are 14 T cell receptor beta chains from one specimen sequenced in a study of cytomegalovirus exposure and HLA in healthy donors. The PCR was carried out with 60 Vbeta primers and 13 Jbeta primers. Assay: immunoSEQ multiplex PCR; the TCRdb copy retains only in-frame clones and omits some. Among over 150,000 clones, roughly 80% were seen once, and the ten largest hold around 4.1%. The material sequenced was PBMCs. These receptors came from a woman in her forties in good health and CMV-seronegative.

This clone was picked up a small number of times. The chain is built from TRBV10-3 and TRBJ2-1; 8 positions match TRBD2. Trimming removed 6 bases from V and 0 bases from J; junction bases left unmatched: 7. CDR3 length: 16 amino acids. The germline CDR1 and CDR2 sequences are ENHRY and SYGVKD. CDR3 nucleotides: TGTGCCATCAGCCCATACACTAGCGGCTCCTACAATGAGCAGTTCTTC. Amino acid sequence: CAISPYTSGSYNEQFF.

The V call is TRBV21-1, the J call TRBJ2-7; no DNA check was done on the table's D call, TRBD2. TRBV21-1 is noted as a pseudogene. The CDR3 totals 15 residues. The CDR3 reads CASSKERPPRSEQYF. In DNA, the CDR3 is TGTGCCAGCAGCAAAGAGCGCCCTCCGAGGAGCGAGCAGTACTTC.

The V and J genes are TRBV4-1 and TRBJ2-7, with D possibly being TRBD1 (5 bases). CDR1 and CDR2 from the germline V gene are MGHRA and YSYEKL. The CDR3 consists of 18 residues. V shed 0 bases and J shed 1 base, with 19 bases lying between them. CDR3 bases: TGCGCCAGCAGCCAAGATTTTGGGGCCGACACTAAATCCTACGAGCAGTACTTC. It codes for CASSQDFGADTKSYEQYF.

This chain connects TRBV6-9 to TRBJ2-7, with a tentative D call TRBD1 (5 bases). The CDR3 spans 16 residues. Germline V lookup: CDR1 MNHGY, CDR2 SVAAGI. V lost 2 bases and J 2 bases, leaving 16 bases between the germline ends. CDR3 in DNA: TGTGCCAGCAGTTATCTAAAGACAGTCTTTACCTACGAGCAGTACTTC. This gives the protein CASSYLKTVFTYEQYF.

The chain links TRBV6-5 to TRBJ2-1; 10 bases align to TRBD2. The CDR3 runs 15 residues. Germline V gene lookup returns CDR1 MNHEY and CDR2 SVGAGI. Germline trimming cut 0 bases from V and 9 bases from J; bases unmatched to any gene: 5. CDR3 sequence: CASSYSPSGSREQFF. CDR3 coding DNA: TGTGCCAGCAGTTACTCGCCTAGCGGGAGTCGTGAGCAGTTCTTC.

V gene TRBV5-6 combines with J gene TRBJ2-1, with D maybe TRBD2 (6 bases). Trimming stripped 4 bases from V and 10 bases from J, with 12 bases between. This CDR3 is built from 12 residues. CDR1 and CDR2 from the germline V gene are SGHDT and YYEEEE. In DNA form, the CDR3 reads TGTGCCAGCAGCGTGACTAGTTACGAGCAGTTCTTC. As protein: CASSVTSYEQFF.

The chain has TRBV4-1 and TRBJ2-7, with D perhaps TRBD2 (6 bases). This CDR3 contains 15 residues. The V gene lost 1 base and the J gene lost 0 bases, with 10 bases spanning the gap. Germline V CDR1 and CDR2: MGHRA, YSYEKL. CDR3 sequence reads: CASSQGGEISYEQYF. The DNA of the CDR3 is TGCGCCAGCAGCCAAGGGGGGGAGATCTCCTACGAGCAGTACTTC.

This chain connects TRBV5-1 to TRBJ2-6; no firm D call. The CDR3 extends over 16 amino acids. Germline CDR1 is SGHRS and CDR2 is YFSETQ. Trimming left V 0 bases short and J 4 bases short, with 11 bases between. The CDR3 spells CASSLGHGSGANVLTF. DNA of the CDR3: TGCGCCAGCAGCTTGGGGCATGGCTCCGGGGCCAACGTCCTGACTTTC.

The rearrangement links TRBV6-1 to TRBJ1-2; maybe TRBD1 (6 bases). In germline, CDR1 is MNHNS, CDR2 SASEGT. Trimming shortened V by 9 bases and J by 0 bases, and 14 bases separated the two germline ends. The CDR3 contains 14 residues. The CDR3: CASGRGRTNYGYTF. CDR3 bases: TGTGCCAGTGGGAGGGGGAGGACTAACTATGGCTACACCTTC.

The chain links TRBV6-1 to TRBJ1-4, with 7 nucleotides matching TRBD1. This CDR3 region has 13 residues. CDR1 and CDR2 from the germline V gene are MNHNS and SASEGT. CDR3 region: CVGTVATNEKLFF. For the CDR3, the DNA is TGTGTAGGGACAGTTGCAACTAATGAAAAACTGTTTTTT.

The chain uses TRBV7-9 and TRBJ1-2; TRBD1 aligns across 7 bases. The trim removed 2 bases at V and 4 bases at J, leaving 7 bases unmatched. The CDR3 consists of 15 residues. The germline gives CDR1 SEHNR, CDR2 FQNEAQ (reference sequence). The DNA of the CDR3 is TGTGCCAGCAGCTTATTAACAGGGGCCGGCTATGGCTACACCTTC. Protein sequence: CASSLLTGAGYGYTF.

This chain uses TRBV5-4 with TRBJ2-2; 8 nucleotides align to TRBD2. Germline V gene lookup returns CDR1 SGHNT and CDR2 YYREEE (reference sequence). The CDR3 spans 17 residues. J gave up 0 bases and V 3 bases, and 7 bases lay outside the gene matches. Here the CDR3 reads CASSSATSGTNTGELFF. For the CDR3, the DNA is TGTGCCAGCAGCTCCGCCACTAGCGGCACGAACACCGGGGAGCTGTTTTTT. The complete variable domain, with remaining parts taken from reference TRBV5-4 and TRBJ2-2, reads ETGVTQSPTHLIKTRGQQVTLRCSSQSGHNTVSWYQQALGQGPQFIFQYYREEENGRGNFPPRFSGLQFPNYSSELNVNALELDDSALYLCASSSATSGTNTGELFFGEGSRLTVL.

The V and J genes are TRBV4-2 and TRBJ2-7; TRBD1 aligns across 9 bases. The germline CDR1 and CDR2 sequences are LGHNA and YNFKEQ. The CDR3 runs to 14 residues. Trimming cost V 4 bases and J 4 bases; bases outside gene matches: 5. The CDR3, as DNA: TGTGCCAGCAGCCCGCCAGACAGGGGGTACGAGCAGTACTTC. Translated, it gives CASSPPDRGYEQYF.

The J gene is TRBJ2-7, the V gene TRBV19; 8 bases map to TRBD1. Germline CDR1 LNHDA, CDR2 SQIVND (reference sequence). CDR3 length equals 15 residues. V gave up 3 bases and J gave up 6 bases; unmatched junction bases: 10. CDR3 loop: CASSIGTGGTAEQYF. The CDR3 DNA sequence: TGTGCCAGTAGTATTGGGACAGGAGGGACTGCCGAGCAGTACTTC.